The 18 T cell receptor beta chains below were found in one sample sequenced in a study of cytomegalovirus exposure and HLA in healthy donors (dated by TCRdb to between 2016 and 2019). Library generation was performed with the immunoSEQ multiplex PCR assay. For the multiplex PCR, a mixture combining 60 forward primers for TCR Vbeta segments and 13 reverse primers for TCR Jbeta segments was used. What TCRdb holds here is the immuneACCESS table cut down to in-frame rearrangements. Part of the clones is not present; checked against another copy, under half of the missing clones reflect an unresolved V gene, and the others are unexplained. This sample has 150,000 or so clones in its table, and more than 60% of those were observed once. Roughly 2.5% of the sample lies in the top ten. Sequencing input: PBMCs. These receptors were taken from a human donor in good health.

On this clone itself: Germline and junction disagree at one end, which may indicate a read error. This chain joins TRBV7-7 and TRBJ2-1, with 8 bases that match TRBD2. Germline V lookup: CDR1 SSHAT, CDR2 FNYEAQ (reference sequence). The CDR3 runs to 15 residues. The CDR3 region has the DNA TGTGCTAGCAGCCAGCTTGCGGGGGGCGGCAATGAGCAGTTCTTC. Its protein product is CASSQLAGGGNEQFF.

This clone is a singleton in its sample. The chain combines TRBV6-4 with TRBJ2-2; 11 bases match TRBD2. Losses at the gene ends were 0 bases for V and 2 bases for J; bases not matched to a gene: 5. CDR1 and CDR2 (germline): MRHNA, SNTAGT. The CDR3 length is 18 residues. The CDR3 region has the DNA TGTGCCAGCAGTGACTCGTCGGGACTAGCGGTTAACACCGGGGAGCTGTTTTTT. This codes for CASSDSSGLAVNTGELFF.

The genes are TRBV27 and TRBJ1-1; D unresolved. Germline V gives CDR1 MNHEY, CDR2 SMNVEV (reference sequence). This CDR3 is built from 14 residues. Deletions cut 3 bases from V and 3 bases from J, with 11 bases between. The CDR3 region has the DNA TGTGCCAGCAGTTTTGGCCCTTCGTACACTGAAGCTTTCTTT. Its protein product is CASSFGPSYTEAFF.

This chain links TRBV5-1 with TRBJ1-5; D gene ambiguous. The CDR3 loop spans 14 amino acids. V was shortened by 0 bases and J by 7 bases, with 11 bases between the two germline ends. Looked up from germline, CDR1 is SGHRS and CDR2 is YFSETQ. The CDR3 is CASSLEDPGQPQHF. In DNA, the CDR3 is TGCGCCAGCAGCTTGGAGGATCCCGGGCAGCCCCAGCATTTT.

V and J are TRBV6-5 and TRBJ2-1; 12 bases align to TRBD2. This CDR3 comprises 15 residues. V shed 5 bases and J 5 bases; nucleotides not matched to a gene: 4. Germline V gene lookup returns CDR1 MNHEY and CDR2 SVGAGI. CDR3 sequence (DNA): TGTGCCAGCAGTCCCCTAGCGGGGGGGGACAATGAGCAGTTCTTC. This encodes CASSPLAGGDNEQFF.

This clone was seen a handful of times. V is TRBV4-1 and J is TRBJ2-2; D remains unclear. Trimming took 2 bases from V and 4 from J, leaving 8 bases between them. This CDR3 has 14 residues. The germline gives CDR1 MGHRA, CDR2 YSYEKL. As DNA, the CDR3 is TGCGCCAGCAGCCAATATAGTAGCACCGGGGAGCTGTTTTTT. Residues: CASSQYSSTGELFF.

This clone was seen more than once but under ten times. V is TRBV6-5 and J is TRBJ1-2; TRBD1 is a possible D gene (6 bases). Trimming shortened V by 6 bases and J by 7 bases, and 18 bases separated the two germline ends. Germline V lookup: CDR1 MNHEY, CDR2 SVGAGI. CDR3 length equals 14 residues. The CDR3 DNA follows: TGTGCCAGCAGGATCAGGGGCCCCTACGGTGGCTACACCTTC. This encodes CASRIRGPYGGYTF.

This clone has a handful of counts. The V gene is TRBV5-6, the J gene TRBJ2-5; 7 nucleotides line up with TRBD1. In germline, CDR1 is SGHDT, CDR2 YYEEEE. V gave up 0 bases and J gave up 2 bases; unmatched junction bases: 4. CDR3 length: 15 residues. Here the CDR3 reads CASSLVVQGQETQYF. The CDR3 nucleotides read TGTGCCAGCAGCTTGGTGGTACAGGGGCAAGAGACCCAGTACTTC.

V gene TRBV19 combines with J gene TRBJ2-2, with D maybe TRBD1 (6 bases). CDR1 and CDR2 from the germline V gene are LNHDA and SQIVND (reference sequence). V shed 3 bases and J shed 1 base, with 24 bases lying between them. This CDR3 spans 20 amino acids. The CDR3 coding sequence is TGTGCCAGTAGTATGCTTTTCTATTGGCCGGGACATAGGAACACCGGGGAGCTGTTTTTT. This gives the protein CASSMLFYWPGHRNTGELFF.

The chain links TRBV7-3 to TRBJ2-1; tentative D call: TRBD2 (5 bases). Trimming left V 1 base short and J 0 bases short, with 10 bases between. The CDR3 consists of 16 residues. Germline-derived CDR1 and CDR2 are SGHTA and FQGTGA. The CDR3 DNA reads TGTGCCAGCAGCTTAAAGGTAGGGAGCTCCTACAATGAGCAGTTCTTC. Translating it yields CASSLKVGSSYNEQFF.

This rearrangement joins TRBV19 to TRBJ1-1, with TRBD1 matching over 7 bases. V trimming: 4 bases; J trimming: 0 bases; junction bases outside the gene matches: 5. CDR1 is LNHDA, CDR2 SQIVND, per germline (reference sequence). The CDR3 spans 15 residues. CDR3 region: CASSTMGQLNTEAFF. The CDR3 DNA is TGTGCCAGTAGTACCATGGGACAGCTGAACACTGAAGCTTTCTTT. The full variable domain, completed using reference TRBV19 and TRBJ1-1, is DGGITQSPKYLFRKEGQNVTLSCEQNLNHDAMYWYRQDPGQGLRLIYYSQIVNDFQKGDIAEGYSVSREKKESFPLTVTSAQKNPTAFYLCASSTMGQLNTEAFFGQGTRLTVV.

This clone has more than one count but fewer than ten. This CDR3 reads CASSLMNTEAFF. The CDR3 DNA sequence: TGTGCCAGCAGTTTAATGAACACTGAAGCTTTCTTT. V gene TRBV25-1 combines with J gene TRBJ1-1; the D is unclear. Trimming cost V 5 bases and J 0 bases, with 4 bases left between them. The CDR3 contains 12 residues. From germline, CDR1 is MGHDK and CDR2 SYGVNS.

The chain's CDR3 is CASSRRGSQETQYF. For the CDR3, the DNA is TGTGCCAGCAGCAGACGGGGGTCACAAGAGACCCAGTACTTC. V usage is TRBV9 and J usage is TRBJ2-5; D is possibly TRBD2 (6 bases). This CDR3 region has 14 residues. Germline CDR1 reads SGDLS; CDR2 reads YYNGEE. Trimming took off 4 bases at V and 2 bases at J, with 12 bases between the two ends.

This clone was seen more than once but under ten times. J is TRBJ1-2 and V is TRBV2; perhaps TRBD1 as D (5 bases). Germline-derived CDR1 and CDR2 are SNHLY and FYNNEI. V gave up 3 bases and J gave up 2 bases, with 19 bases separating them. The CDR3 extends over 17 amino acids. CDR3 sequence (DNA): TGTGCCAGCAGTGACCCCCTGGAAGAAGGGGCCAACTATGGCTACACCTTC. Translating gives CASSDPLEEGANYGYTF. Together with reference TRBV2 and TRBJ1-2, the CDR3 gives the full variable domain: EPEVTQTPSHQVTQMGQEVILRCVPISNHLYFYWYRQILGQKVEFLVSFYNNEISEKSEIFDDQFSVERPDGSNFTLKIRSTKLEDSAMYFCASSDPLEEGANYGYTFGSGTRLTVV.

The chain has TRBV7-3 and TRBJ2-3, with D possibly TRBD1 on 5 matching bases. The V end was cut by 8 bases, the J end by 5 bases, with 8 bases between. The CDR3 loop spans 11 amino acids. Germline lookup yields CDR1 SGHTA and CDR2 FQGTGA. CDR3 protein: CASGQGDTQYF. In DNA, the CDR3 is TGTGCCAGCGGCCAGGGAGATACGCAGTATTTT.

V gene TRBV5-5 combines with J gene TRBJ1-5; D not resolved. This CDR3 is built from 12 residues. In germline, CDR1 is SGHKS, CDR2 YYEKEE (reference sequence). V dropped 3 bases and J dropped 6 bases, with 7 bases sitting between them. The CDR3 spells CASSSDSQPQHF. The CDR3 DNA is TGTGCCAGCAGCTCTGACTCTCAGCCCCAGCATTTT.

The J gene is TRBJ1-1, the V gene TRBV11-2, with a weak D call TRBD1 (6 bases). CDR3 size: 15 residues. V gave up 4 bases and J gave up 0 bases, with 12 bases separating them. CDR1 SGHAT and CDR2 FQNNGV come from the germline V gene. CDR3 DNA: TGTGCCAGCAGCTCCGGGGGGGCCATGAACACTGAAGCTTTCTTT. Amino acids: CASSSGGAMNTEAFF.

V and J are TRBV10-3 and TRBJ2-3; 12 bases fit TRBD1. The germline CDR1 and CDR2 sequences are ENHRY and SYGVKD. This CDR3 contains 21 residues. The junction had 23 bases not matched to a gene; V was cut back by 2 bases and J by 8 bases. The CDR3 loop reads CAISEPRKPGQGAETPGTQYF. The DNA of the CDR3 is TGTGCCATCAGTGAGCCCAGAAAACCGGGACAGGGGGCCGAGACTCCTGGTACGCAGTATTTT.